The 18 T cell receptor beta chains below all came from one sample that was sequenced in a study of CD8 T cells in ankylosing spondylitis. TCRdb re-analysed the 5' RACE reads in MiXCR, keeping a single row per CDR3 protein. The data show about 360,000 distinct CDR3 sequences, with 20% to 25% seen just once and around 13% held by the top ten. The sample consisted of blood, either unsorted or a sorted T cell fraction (not recorded which). Source of these receptors: a male donor with ankylosing spondylitis or in good health (not recorded which).

V gene TRBV7-9 combines with J gene TRBJ2-1; 7 bases map to TRBD1. V trimming: 5 bases; J trimming: 12 bases; junction bases outside the gene matches: 7. Germline CDR1 is SEHNR and CDR2 is FQNEAQ (reference sequence). The CDR3 totals 12 residues. The chain's CDR3 is CASSPSGQRQFF. CDR3 DNA: TGTGCCAGCAGCCCCTCGGGACAGAGGCAGTTCTTC.

This chain uses TRBV20-1 with TRBJ2-7, with D unclear. V dropped 0 bases and J dropped 0 bases, with 15 bases sitting between them. There are 16 residues in the CDR3. The germline V gene has CDR1 DFQATT and CDR2 SNEGSKA (reference sequence). The CDR3 here is CSARDLRQEISYEQYF. As DNA, the CDR3 is TGCAGTGCTAGAGATTTGAGGCAGGAGATCTCCTACGAGCAGTACTTC.

This clonotype was seen a few times. This sequence joins TRBV12-3 or TRBV12-4 and TRBJ2-7; D gene uncertain. Trimming took off 4 bases at V and 1 base at J, with 5 bases between the two ends. There are 12 residues in the CDR3. The CDR3 nucleotides are TGTGCCAGCAGTTGGGCATCCTACGAGCAGTACTTC. Translation gives CASSWASYEQYF.

This clonotype was picked up a small number of times. The V gene is TRBV12-3 or TRBV12-4, the J gene TRBJ2-3, with D possibly matching TRBD1 (5 bases). The CDR3 has 17 amino acids. Trimming took off 3 bases at V and 4 bases at J, with 20 bases between the two ends. The CDR3 region has the DNA TGTGCCAGCAGTTTTCTGGGGCCGACAGCATCCTCAGATACGCAGTATTTT. It encodes CASSFLGPTASSDTQYF.

The table lists this clonotype with a few counts. The chain joins TRBV27 to TRBJ1-6, with 7 bases matching TRBD1. CDR3 size: 14 residues. Per germline, CDR1 MNHEY and CDR2 SMNVEV (reference sequence). The junction had 7 bases not matched to a gene; V was cut back by 4 bases and J by 10 bases. CDR3 bases: TGTGCCAGCAGTTATAAAGGGGGCGGGTCACCCCTCCACTTT. Translation: CASSYKGGGSPLHF.

The chain joins TRBV20-1 to TRBJ2-7, with D possibly being TRBD1 (6 bases). V lost 0 bases and J 0 bases, leaving 12 bases between the germline ends. The CDR3 covers 15 residues. Germline CDR1 and CDR2: DFQATT and SNEGSKA (reference sequence). CDR3 sequence: CSAREQGTPSYEQYF. The DNA for the CDR3 is TGCAGTGCTAGAGAACAGGGAACCCCCTCCTACGAGCAGTACTTC.

This clonotype has more than one count but fewer than ten. The V call is TRBV6-5, the J call TRBJ2-7; D call uncertain. The V end was cut by 0 bases, the J end by 0 bases, with 9 bases between. In germline, CDR1 is MNHEY, CDR2 SVGAGI. This CDR3 spans 15 amino acids. In DNA, the CDR3 is TGTGCCAGCAGTTACTCATCTAGGAGCTCCTACGAGCAGTACTTC. The encoded protein is CASSYSSRSSYEQYF.

This clonotype was picked up a small number of times. The chain has TRBV5-1 and TRBJ2-1; 12 bases are shared with TRBD2. This CDR3 region has 16 residues. The V segment lost 3 bases and the J segment 2 bases; nucleotides outside the gene matches: 3. Germline V gene sequence: CDR1 SGHRS, CDR2 YFSETQ. Written as DNA, the CDR3 is TGCGCCAGCAGCTACCGACTAGCGGGGGCCTACAATGAGCAGTTCTTC. Its protein product is CASSYRLAGAYNEQFF.

This chain uses TRBV27 with TRBJ2-3; the D gene is possibly TRBD1 (5 bases). The germline gives CDR1 MNHEY, CDR2 SMNVEV (reference sequence). The CDR3 has 14 residues. The ends were cut back, 6 bases at V and 2 bases at J, with 12 bases in the middle. The CDR3 protein is CASRTAYLTDTQYF. As DNA, the CDR3 is TGTGCCAGCAGGACAGCGTATCTCACAGATACGCAGTATTTT.

Only a few counts were recorded for this clonotype. The chain joins TRBV5-1 to TRBJ2-2, with unresolved D. The length of the CDR3 is 14 residues. Trimming pared 0 bases from V and 2 bases from J, leaving 5 bases between. Germline CDR1 SGHRS, CDR2 YFSETQ. The DNA for the CDR3 is TGCGCCAGCAGCTTGGATGCTAACACCGGGGAGCTGTTTTTT. This gives the protein CASSLDANTGELFF.

The chain joins TRBV12-3 or TRBV12-4 to TRBJ2-2; no clear D gene. Trimming removed 10 bases at V and 0 bases at J, with 6 bases between. This CDR3 contains 12 residues. This CDR3 reads CAIDSNTGELFF. Written as DNA, the CDR3 is TGTGCCATAGATTCGAACACCGGGGAGCTGTTTTTT.

Written as DNA, the CDR3 is TGTGCCAGCAGCCTCGGACAGGGAGAATGGGAGACCCAGTACTTC. It is translated as CASSLGQGEWETQYF. This chain connects TRBV14 to TRBJ2-5, with 8 bases matching TRBD1. V was pared by 4 bases and J by 5 bases, with 9 bases of the junction left unmatched. This CDR3 comprises 15 residues. Germline V lookup: CDR1 SGHDN, CDR2 FVKESK.

This chain uses TRBV27 with TRBJ2-2; perhaps TRBD1 as D (6 bases). Germline V CDR1 and CDR2: MNHEY, SMNVEV (reference sequence). This CDR3 has 14 amino acids. Trimming stripped 6 bases from V and 3 bases from J, with 11 bases between. CDR3 protein: CASSRWTDTGELFF. The CDR3 region has the DNA TGTGCCAGCAGCCGTTGGACAGACACCGGGGAGCTGTTTTTT.

The table lists this clonotype with a few counts. The chain recombines TRBV2 with TRBJ2-7, with a tentative D call TRBD1 (5 bases). CDR3 length: 11 residues. V shed 7 bases and J shed 6 bases, with 10 bases lying between them. Germline V lookup: CDR1 SNHLY, CDR2 FYNNEI. Here the CDR3 reads CASIQAGEQYF. For the CDR3, the DNA is TGTGCCAGCATACAGGCCGGCGAGCAGTACTTC.

This clonotype was seen a handful of times. The chain has TRBV20-1 and TRBJ2-1; TRBD2 aligns across 7 bases. This CDR3 comprises 12 residues. V dropped 5 bases and J dropped 9; count of bases not matched to a gene: 7. Germline V gives CDR1 DFQATT, CDR2 SNEGSKA (reference sequence). CDR3 DNA sequence: TGCAGTGCTCAAGCTAGCGGCCCTGAGCAGTTCTTC. It codes for CSAQASGPEQFF.

This clonotype was seen a handful of times. The V gene is TRBV27, the J gene TRBJ1-2; D is undetermined. CDR1 and CDR2 from the germline V gene are MNHEY and SMNVEV (reference sequence). CDR3 size: 12 residues. V lost 4 bases and J 6 bases, leaving 9 bases between the germline ends. The DNA of the CDR3 is TGTGCCAGCAGTTCCTACAGACATGGCTACACCTTC. This translates into CASSSYRHGYTF.

The table lists this clonotype with many counts. CDR3: CATSAGSLSYNEQFF. The CDR3 DNA reads TGTGCCACCAGTGCCGGCAGCCTCTCCTACAATGAGCAGTTCTTC. This chain links TRBV24-1 with TRBJ2-1; unclear D gene. The germline V and J ends were trimmed by 5 bases and 0 bases, with 10 bases remaining between them. The CDR3 consists of 15 residues. The V gene's germline CDR1 is KGHDR and CDR2 SFDVKD.

The gene calls are TRBV30 and TRBJ2-5; 9 positions match TRBD1. In germline, CDR1 is GTSNPN, CDR2 SVGIG (reference sequence). Losses at the gene ends were 3 bases for V and 3 bases for J; bases not matched to a gene: 2. The CDR3 sequence is 13 residues long. The CDR3 reads CAWRGQGEETQYF. In DNA form, the CDR3 reads TGTGCCTGGAGGGGACAGGGAGAAGAGACCCAGTACTTC.